These 8 T cell receptor beta chains came from one sample sequenced in a study of T cell responses to AZD1222 COVID-19 vaccine. TCRdb's copy holds only in-frame clones and misses some; the assay was immunoSEQ multiplex PCR. The data contain about 150,000 clones, approximately 91% of them singletons. The source material was peripheral blood, sampled 28 days after the second AZD1222 dose. Every receptor here comes from an adult who received the AZD1222 COVID-19 vaccine.

The chain is built from TRBV5-1 and TRBJ1-5; TRBD1 might be the D (5 bases). The CDR3 consists of 15 residues. V was shortened by 3 bases and J by 3 bases, with 13 bases between the two germline ends. Germline CDR1 SGHRS, CDR2 YFSETQ. The CDR3 DNA follows: TGCGCCAGCAGCTCAGAACCAGGGTACAATCAGCCCCAGCATTTT. Protein sequence: CASSSEPGYNQPQHF.

The chain couples TRBV9 to TRBJ2-1, with 11 bases that match TRBD2. CDR1 and CDR2 from the germline V gene are SGDLS and YYNGEE. The CDR3 has 15 residues. J lost 3 bases, V lost 7 bases, and 6 bases had no gene match. This CDR3 reads CASQKTSGSYNEQFF. CDR3 DNA sequence: TGTGCCAGCCAGAAAACTAGCGGGAGCTACAATGAGCAGTTCTTC.

This chain links TRBV6-5 with TRBJ1-2; 10 bases line up with TRBD1. Germline-derived CDR1 and CDR2 are MNHEY and SVGAGI. The CDR3 is made up of 15 amino acids. V lost 0 bases to trimming and J lost 6 bases; unmatched junction nucleotides: 4. In DNA form, the CDR3 reads TGTGCCAGCAGTTACTCGGGACAGGGGAATCATGGCTACACCTTC. Translating gives CASSYSGQGNHGYTF.

J is TRBJ1-3 and V is TRBV23-1; a possible D gene is TRBD1 (6 bases). TRBV23-1 counts as an open reading frame of uncertain function. V gave up 2 bases and J gave up 1 base, with 15 bases separating them. The CDR3 has 17 residues. The CDR3 region has the DNA TGCGCCAGCAGTCAACCCCCAGGGGTAAGGTCTGGAAACACCATATATTTT. Protein: CASSQPPGVRSGNTIYF.

The V and J genes are TRBV30 and TRBJ2-5; possibly TRBD1 for D (5 bases). CDR1 and CDR2 from the germline V gene are GTSNPN and SVGIG (reference sequence). This CDR3 has 13 amino acids. V lost 4 bases and J lost 4, with 13 bases in between. In DNA, the CDR3 is TGTGCCTGGACCGTAGGGCAGGGAGAGACCCAGTACTTC. Its protein is CAWTVGQGETQYF.

This chain connects TRBV4-2 to TRBJ1-3; D possibly corresponds to TRBD1 (6 bases). CDR1 LGHNA and CDR2 YNFKEQ come from the germline V gene. Trimming removed 0 bases at V and 3 bases at J, with 9 bases between. The CDR3 is 15 amino acids. The CDR3 sequence: CASSQESRGGNTIYF. Written as DNA, the CDR3 is TGTGCCAGCAGCCAAGAGTCCAGGGGTGGAAACACCATATATTTT.

The chain combines TRBV5-4 with TRBJ2-3; 7 bases are a match to TRBD2. CDR3 length: 15 amino acids. The V gene end was trimmed by 5 bases and the J gene end by 0 bases; junction bases not matched to a gene: 6. The V gene's germline CDR1 is SGHNT and CDR2 YYREEE (reference sequence). CDR3 sequence reads: CASSLAELSTDTQYF. Written as DNA, the CDR3 is TGTGCCAGCAGTCTAGCGGAACTTAGCACAGATACGCAGTATTTT.

The V gene is TRBV5-1, the J gene TRBJ2-2; 8 bases are a match to TRBD1. The V and J ends lost 3 bases and 4 bases, in that order; junction bases with no gene match: 8. CDR3 length equals 16 residues. CDR1 and CDR2 from the germline V gene are SGHRS and YFSETQ. The CDR3 reads CASSWTDRAVTGELFF. The CDR3, as DNA: TGCGCCAGCAGCTGGACGGACAGGGCCGTCACCGGGGAGCTGTTTTTT.